The rows below give T cell receptor beta chains drawn from one sample of a study of T cell responses to AZD1222 COVID-19 vaccine. The repertoire was sequenced with immunoSEQ multiplex PCR; TCRdb's copy has only in-frame clones and lacks some. This sample has some 100,000 clones; 80% to 95% occur once, and the top ten carry 4% to 5.5%. Sequencing was performed on peripheral blood, taken on day 0 of AZD1222 vaccination. The receptors here all came from an adult in good health. Each CDR3 is given with its conserved first and last residue. D genes are given only for firm matches. Size values are once, few and many counts, or a class for expanded clones, and some rows have none.

TGTGCCAGCAGCTTGTGGATAGGACCCTACGAGCAGTACTTC	CASSLWIGPYEQYF	medium-sized	TRBJ2-7	TRBV5-8	.
TGTGCCAGCAGGCCCCGGGACCGCCCACCCTACGAGCAGTACTTC	CASRPRDRPPYEQYF	.	TRBJ2-7	TRBV28	.
TGCGCCAGCTCTGTCGGGGCGGGGAACACTGAAGCTTTCTTT	CASSVGAGNTEAFF	.	TRBJ1-1	TRBV5-1	.
TGTGCCAGCAGTTATCAAGGCAGGTTCAATCAGCCCCAGCATTTT	CASSYQGRFNQPQHF	.	TRBJ1-5	TRBV6-2/TRBV6-3	.
TGTGCCAGCACGGGCGGGGGGTACAATGAGCAGTTCTTC	CASTGGGYNEQFF	.	TRBJ2-1	TRBV2	TRBD2
TGTGCCAGCAGCTTGGTATGGAGCGTCTACTACGAGCAGTACTTC	CASSLVWSVYYEQYF	.	TRBJ2-7	TRBV5-5	.
TGTGCCAGCAGCTTCTCTACGAACACCGGGGAGCTGTTTTTT	CASSFSTNTGELFF	.	TRBJ2-2	TRBV7-3	.
TGTGCCAGCAGCTTAGGGGCGGGGGACTATGGCTACACCTTC	CASSLGAGDYGYTF	.	TRBJ1-2	TRBV7-6	.
TGTGCCAGCAAGTTAAAGGGTGAAAAACTGTTTTTT	CASKLKGEKLFF	.	TRBJ1-4	TRBV3-1/TRBV3-2	.
TGTGCCAGCAGCTCGGGACAGTTCCGACTCGGCTACACCTTC	CASSSGQFRLGYTF	.	TRBJ1-2	TRBV7-2	TRBD1
TGTGCCAGTAGTGCTCGGACAGGTTTCTCCTATAATTCACCCCTCCACTTT	CASSARTGFSYNSPLHF	.	TRBJ1-6	TRBV19	TRBD1
TGCGCCAGCAGCTTGCCAGGGAACACTGAAGCTTTCTTT	CASSLPGNTEAFF	.	TRBJ1-1	TRBV5-1	.
TGTGCCAGCAGCTTGGAGGCTGAAAGCCCGGCTTTCTTT	CASSLEAESPAFF	.	TRBJ1-1	TRBV5-4	.
TGTGCCAGCAGTTTGTCCACGACAGGGGTTTTCACAGATACGCAGTATTTT	CASSLSTTGVFTDTQYF	.	TRBJ2-3	TRBV27	TRBD1
TGTGCCAGTGGGTTTGGGACAGCCCTATACGAGCAGTACTTC	CASGFGTALYEQYF	once	TRBJ2-7	TRBV27	TRBD1
TGTGCCAGCACCGTAGCGGACAATGAGCAGTTCTTC	CASTVADNEQFF	.	TRBJ2-1	TRBV5-5	.
TGTGCTAGTGGTTTGCCCCGGACAGGGCCAAATCAGCCCCAGCATTTT	CASGLPRTGPNQPQHF	.	TRBJ1-5	TRBV12-5	TRBD1
TGTGCCAGCATGGTGAGCCTAGGGGTCTATGGCTACACCTTC	CASMVSLGVYGYTF	.	TRBJ1-2	TRBV6-5	.
TGTGCCAGTAGTATAGCCAGACCCCAGTGGGGCTCGAGCCACTATGGCTACACCTTC	CASSIARPQWGSSHYGYTF	few	TRBJ1-2	TRBV19	.
TGTGCCAGCAGCCCGGGACAGGGGGGCTATGGCTACACCTTC	CASSPGQGGYGYTF	once	TRBJ1-2	TRBV7-8	TRBD1
TGTGCCAGCAGCACTGGGATTGCTAGCGTCACGCAGTATTTT	CASSTGIASVTQYF	.	TRBJ2-3	TRBV9	.
TGTGCCAGTAGTATGACAGTCCTCTCTGGAAACACCATATATTTT	CASSMTVLSGNTIYF	.	TRBJ1-3	TRBV19	.
TGTGCCAGTAGTATAGACAGGGGATCGAGTTCACCCCTCCACTTT	CASSIDRGSSSPLHF	.	TRBJ1-6	TRBV19	.
TGTGCCTGGGATCCGGGACTAGCGGGGAATTCGCCCAGGGGTGAGCAGTTCTTC	CAWDPGLAGNSPRGEQFF	.	TRBJ2-1	TRBV30	TRBD2
TGTGCCAGCAGTCCCACGGGACGACCTGCCGGCTACACCTTC	CASSPTGRPAGYTF	.	TRBJ1-2	TRBV11-1	.
TGCGCCAGCAGCCGGACGGTGAACACTGAAGCTTTCTTT	CASSRTVNTEAFF	.	TRBJ1-1	TRBV5-1	.
TGTGCCAGCAGCCAAGATATCGGGGGAAGACGAGAAAAACTGTTTTTT	CASSQDIGGRREKLFF	.	TRBJ1-4	TRBV3-1/TRBV3-2	.
TGTGCCAGCAGTTGGGTTACAAGCTATGAGCAGTTCTTC	CASSWVTSYEQFF	.	TRBJ2-1	TRBV12-3/TRBV12-4	.